A selection of T cell receptor beta chains follows, all from one sample in a study of T cell repertoires in cytomegalovirus infection. Each CDR3 protein gets one entry after TCRdb re-called the reads with MiXCR. The data show under 450,000 distinct CDR3 sequences, with about 35% seen just once and roughly 14% held by the top ten. What these receptors recognize is not known. The sample in question was cultured PBMCs, obtained from culture after CMV antigen stimulation. The origin of the receptors is a human donor in good health (CMV status not recorded). Some clones in this sample may be carry-over from other donors' samples. The CDR3 runs from the conserved cysteine through the conserved F or W. D genes are given only for firm matches. Part of the rows lack a size; the others show once, few, many or a class for expanded clones.

V,J,D,size,DNA,CDR3
TRBV4-1,TRBJ2-7,-,few,TGCGCCAGCAGCCAAGATTTTGCGACTTACTACGAGCAGTACTTC,CASSQDFATYYEQYF
TRBV7-8,TRBJ1-1,-,-,TGTGCCAGCAGCGTTCAGGGTGGGGCGAAAACTGAAGCTTTCTTT,CASSVQGGAKTEAFF
TRBV7-4,TRBJ2-3,-,many,TGTGCCAGGTCTCCGGGACAAATTAGCACAGATACGCAGTATTTT,CARSPGQISTDTQYF
TRBV27,TRBJ1-1,-,-,TGTGCCAGCAGTCCACGGGGGACTCAGACGTCGACTGAAGCTTTCTTT,CASSPRGTQTSTEAFF
TRBV7-2,TRBJ2-1,-,many,TGTGCCAGCACGGACCCGAACAATGAGCAGTTCTTC,CASTDPNNEQFF
TRBV7-2,TRBJ2-1,-,-,TGTGCCAGCAGCTCACTCGTCGTTAGCAATGAGCAGTTCTTC,CASSSLVVSNEQFF
TRBV7-2,TRBJ2-3,-,many,TGTGCCAGCAGCTTTGCTTCGAGCGTCGGCACAGATACGCAGTATTTT,CASSFASSVGTDTQYF
TRBV10-3,TRBJ2-7,-,-,TGTGCCATCAGTGTGGTTAGTAGTTCTCTGGAGCAGTACTTC,CAISVVSSSLEQYF
TRBV12-3/TRBV12-4,TRBJ2-2,-,-,TGTGCCAGCAGCACACAGGGATGGGACGGGGAGCTGTTTTTT,CASSTQGWDGELFF
TRBV10-3,TRBJ2-7,-,few,TGTGCCATCAGACATTCCGGACCCTTAGATGAGTACCCCTACGAGCAGTACTTC,CAIRHSGPLDEYPYEQYF